The clone carrying this TCR beta chain was picked up a small number of times. What it binds is not known. The record originates from a study of T cells after yellow fever vaccination. Study outcomes and limitations: Overall, a small share of clonotypes was seen in both CD4 and CD8 compartments. Booster samples showed a return of most primary-vaccination clones (roughly 96% CD4, 80% to 90% CD8). Highly abundant clonotypes carried over from the bulk population could end up in FACS-sorted repertoires as contaminants.

MiXCR, run by TCRdb on the 5' RACE reads, gives a single entry per CDR3 protein. In the table there are some 300,000 distinct CDR3 sequences, about 10% of which are singletons. V was shortened by 0 bases and J by 3 bases, with 7 bases between the two germline ends. CDR3 length: 14 residues. The V gene's germline CDR1 is SGHRS and CDR2 YFSETQ. Here the sequenced sample was CD4+ T cells sorted from PBMCs, taken 5 days after the yellow fever booster vaccination. This rearrangement joins TRBV5-1 to TRBJ1-3; D ambiguous. The TCR originated in a young man who received the YFV17D yellow fever vaccine. CDR3 loop: CASSLAAYGNTIYF. CDR3 sequence (DNA): TGCGCCAGCAGCTTGGCAGCCTATGGAAACACCATATATTTT.